This T cell receptor (beta chain) was obtained from a study of Graves' ophthalmopathy and Graves' hyperthyroidism. Whole-study results and caveats: The model predicted progression of ophthalmopathy with a sensitivity of roughly 71%, and its specificity was 72% to 85%.

Every ophthalmopathy donor presented moderate-to-severe activity, CAS ≥3, NOSPECS ≥4 and duration under 3 months. Diagnosis relied on clinical symptoms, serum thyroxine, TRAb, thyroid ultrasound and orbital computed tomography. Germline lookup yields CDR1 SGHDN and CDR2 FVKESK. Trimming pared 0 bases from V and 9 bases from J, leaving 17 bases between. CDR3 length equals 15 residues. This clonotype was counted a few times. Its antigen is unknown. TCR beta CDR3 amplification used RNA transcripts. The first round was an RT-PCR with HTBI primers, and the second round was a multiplex PCR. Via MiXCR, TCRdb re-called the multiplex PCR reads, giving one row per CDR3 protein. The table lists hundreds of thousands of distinct CDR3 sequences, 40% of them singletons.

The sequence was obtained from an adult man with Graves' ophthalmopathy. This chain links TRBV14 with TRBJ1-2; perhaps TRBD1 as D (6 bases). The sample comprised peripheral blood. Here the CDR3 DNA reads TGTGCCAGCAGCCAAGATCGTTGGGGGGCGCTTAGCTACACCTTC. Protein: CASSQDRWGALSYTF.